This T cell receptor beta chain is drawn from a study of PD-1 blockade in classical Hodgkin lymphoma (dated by TCRdb to about 2020). The study in broad terms: Nivolumab dosing was 3 mg/kg intravenously every 2 weeks, continuing until either disease progression or unacceptable toxicity. The study used CyTOF and TCR beta sequencing to define a peripheral blood immune signature of response to PD-1 blockade in classical Hodgkin lymphoma. General conclusions and limits of the study: CD4+ but not CD8+ TCR diversity rose significantly by C4D1 (p=0.0027 vs p=0.16), most apparent in complete responders (p=0.02). Trial patients with a complete response had baseline diversity similar to that of newly diagnosed patients, while partial responders and progressors had significantly lower diversity. Patients starting nivolumab less than 1 year after ASCT had lower diversity and were excluded from later analyses to avoid confounding by immune reconstitution. Only a single clinical trial cohort was studied, and what caused the repertoire differences, possibly disease activity or prior therapy, remained undefined. Baseline TCR diversity was reported to be lower in newly diagnosed patients than in healthy donors and to be lower still in relapsed/refractory patients.

On this clone: Its cognate antigen has yet to be identified. Per-base quality was not reported, and no clone a single base away is much larger than it.

In light of the paper, this sample's time point label describes: cycle 1 day 1 (C1D1), immediately before nivolumab initiation. All trial patients had relapsed after autologous stem cell transplantation, with cohorts A, B and C differing in prior brentuximab vedotin exposure. The trial cohort included around 60 patients with relapsed/refractory classical Hodgkin lymphoma, and each patient had a best overall response of complete response, partial response or progressive disease. Trial patients were treated with single-agent nivolumab in the multi-cohort phase II CheckMate 205 trial. An independent review committee assessed best overall response by applying the 2007 International Working Group response criteria. PBMCs from the trial were collected at three points: immediately before nivolumab initiation (C1D1), and during therapy at cycle 2 day 1 and cycle 4 day 1. Peripheral blood was collected in 8 mL Vacutainer Cell Preparation Tubes, from which PBMCs were isolated by centrifugation and then cryopreserved.

The Qiagen DNeasy kit was used to extract genomic DNA both from unsorted PBMCs and from the negatively selected CD4+ and CD8+ fractions. TCR beta CDR3 regions were subjected to amplification by immunoSEQ multiplex PCR with primers that anneal to V and J segments. A synthetic immune receptor repertoire was used to minimize amplification bias, and remaining bias was computationally removed after sequencing. As for the authors' bioinformatics: Repertoire diversity was quantified as the Shannon entropy index using custom Python scripts. The unsorted, CD4+ and CD8+ repertoires were each analyzed separately, with the exception of combined analyses, where CD4+ and CD8+ sequences were merged in silico. Clonal expansion was defined as a frequency increase of at least 2-fold after treatment compared with C1D1, and clones undetected at baseline were assigned a pseudocount of 0.5. Singleton clones were defined as clones with 0 or 1 copy at C1D1, and non-singleton clones were defined as clones with 2 or more copies. By matching protein sequences in sorted samples from the same patient, clones expanded in unsorted samples were annotated as CD4+, CD8+ or unknown. Wilcoxon tests were applied to paired samples to test diversity changes from C1D1 to C4D1. The clones in this table, taken by TCRdb from immuneACCESS, are in-frame only. Not every clone is retained; where verified, under half of the shortfall comes from an unresolved V gene, and the cause of the rest is unknown. D and trimming were read from the DNA, whereas the V and J calls and clone size are those reported in that table. This sample has approximately 12,000 clones in its table, and 70% to 85% of those were observed once. 10% of the sample comes from the top ten.

This TCR was recovered from a human donor with classical Hodgkin lymphoma. Here the sequenced sample was peripheral blood mononuclear cells (PBMCs), taken at baseline.

The sequence in DNA is TGTGCCAGCAGCCAAGACGAGTTGCGGGGGACGAACACCGGGGAGCTGTTTTTT. Translated, it gives CASSQDELRGTNTGELFF. The V and J segments used are TRBV4-2 and TRBJ2-2, and TRBD2 matches 7 of the central bases. The CDR3 holds 18 amino acids from the cysteine to the phenylalanine. The kept DNA is CDR3 alone, 54 bases in frame from the first base. Relative to germline, V is missing 0 bases and J is missing 0 bases, with 7 bases of the junction outside any gene match. According to the germline V gene, CDR1 reads LGHNA and CDR2 reads YNFKEQ.